This T cell receptor beta chain stems from a study of cytomegalovirus exposure and HLA in healthy donors. Study conclusions and caveats: HLA-A and HLA-B allele assignments for most subjects were reportedly predicted accurately using TCR beta sequences. High specificity and sensitivity for cytomegalovirus status were reported for the classifier. According to the study, roughly 160 TCR beta chains were cytomegalovirus-associated.

60 Vbeta and 13 Jbeta primers were used in PCR. Generated by immunoSEQ multiplex PCR, the TCRdb table keeps only in-frame clones and is missing some. The sample consists of roughly 160,000 clones, 71% of them appearing once. Points on this clone: Its specificity is not known.

Germline V gene sequence: CDR1 SGDLS, CDR2 YYNGEE. The CDR3 consists of 15 residues. Trimming took 1 base from V and 3 from J; bases not matched to a gene: 3. The TCR comes from a woman younger than 45 in good health and CMV-seronegative. This chain links TRBV9 with TRBJ1-3, with 8 bases that match TRBD1. Sequencing used PBMCs. As DNA, the CDR3 is TGTGCCAGCAGCGTACAGGACAGGGATGGAAACACCATATATTTT. Amino acid sequence: CASSVQDRDGNTIYF.